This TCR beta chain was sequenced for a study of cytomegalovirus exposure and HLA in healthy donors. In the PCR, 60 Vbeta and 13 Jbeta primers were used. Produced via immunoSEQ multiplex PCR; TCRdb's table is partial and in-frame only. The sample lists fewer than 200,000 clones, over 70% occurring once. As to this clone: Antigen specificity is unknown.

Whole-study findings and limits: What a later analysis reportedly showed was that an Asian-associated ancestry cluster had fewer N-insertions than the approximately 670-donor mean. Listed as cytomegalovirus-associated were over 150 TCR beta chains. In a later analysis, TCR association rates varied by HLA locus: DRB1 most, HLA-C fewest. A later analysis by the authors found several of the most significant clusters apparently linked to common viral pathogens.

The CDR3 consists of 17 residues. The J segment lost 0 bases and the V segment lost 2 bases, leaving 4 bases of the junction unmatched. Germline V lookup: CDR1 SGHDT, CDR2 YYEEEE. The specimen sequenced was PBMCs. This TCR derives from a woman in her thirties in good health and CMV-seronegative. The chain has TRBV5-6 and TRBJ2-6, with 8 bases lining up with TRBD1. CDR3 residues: CASSFAGGSSGANVLTF. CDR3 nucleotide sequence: TGTGCCAGCAGCTTTGCAGGGGGCTCCTCTGGGGCCAACGTCCTGACTTTC.